The entry below describes one T cell receptor (beta chain). This CDR3 has 11 residues. V dropped 2 bases and J dropped 5 bases, with 4 bases sitting between them. Germline assignment: CDR1 LGHDT and CDR2 YNNKEL (reference sequence). It was RNA transcripts that yielded the amplified TCR beta CDR3 regions. The HTBI primer set was used in a first-round RT-PCR of the TCR CDR3. TCRdb called the multiplex PCR reads again in MiXCR, with one record for every CDR3 protein. The table shows around 350,000 distinct CDR3 sequences, with 15% occurring only once. This entry comes from a study of T cells in Graves' hyperthyroidism and ophthalmopathy.

The material sequenced was blood. The source is a woman aged 60-75 years with Graves' ophthalmopathy. The V call is TRBV3-1, the J call TRBJ2-7; D not certain. CDR3 protein: CASSQYNEQYF. CDR3 nucleotides: TGTGCCAGCAGCCAATACAACGAGCAGTACTTC.